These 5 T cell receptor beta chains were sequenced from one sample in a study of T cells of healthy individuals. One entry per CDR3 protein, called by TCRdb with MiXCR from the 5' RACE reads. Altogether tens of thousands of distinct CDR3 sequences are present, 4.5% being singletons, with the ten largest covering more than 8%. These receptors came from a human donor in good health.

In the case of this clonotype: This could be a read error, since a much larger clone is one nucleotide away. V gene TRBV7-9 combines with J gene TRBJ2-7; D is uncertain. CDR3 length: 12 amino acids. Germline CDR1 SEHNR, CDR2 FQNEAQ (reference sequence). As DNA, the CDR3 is TGTGCCAGCAGCTTTAGGAACTCCGAGCGGTACTTC. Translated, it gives CASSFRNSERYF.

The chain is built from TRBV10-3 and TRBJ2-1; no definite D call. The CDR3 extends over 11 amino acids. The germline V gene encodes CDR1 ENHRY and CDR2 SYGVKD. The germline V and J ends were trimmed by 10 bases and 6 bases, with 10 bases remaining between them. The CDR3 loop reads CATGRPNEQFF. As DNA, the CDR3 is TGTGCCACCGGCCGACCCAATGAGCAGTTCTTC.

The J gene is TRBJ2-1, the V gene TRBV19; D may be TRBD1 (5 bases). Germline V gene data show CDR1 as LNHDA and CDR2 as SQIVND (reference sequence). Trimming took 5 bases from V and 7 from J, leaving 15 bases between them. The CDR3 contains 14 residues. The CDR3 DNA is TGTGCCAGTAGTGTAGGGGCGATGGGGAATGAGCAGTTCTTC. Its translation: CASSVGAMGNEQFF.

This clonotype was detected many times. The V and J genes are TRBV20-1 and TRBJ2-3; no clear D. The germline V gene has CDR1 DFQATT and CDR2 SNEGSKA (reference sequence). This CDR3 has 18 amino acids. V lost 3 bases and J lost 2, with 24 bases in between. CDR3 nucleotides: TGCAGTGCTAGTGATCAGTCTTCGGGCTATCCCATCACAGATACGCAGTATTTT. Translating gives CSASDQSSGYPITDTQYF.

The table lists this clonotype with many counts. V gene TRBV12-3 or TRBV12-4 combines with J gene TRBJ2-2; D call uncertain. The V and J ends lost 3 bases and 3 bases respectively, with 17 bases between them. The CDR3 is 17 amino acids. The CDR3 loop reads CASSLATFPPYTGELFF. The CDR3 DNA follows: TGTGCCAGCAGTTTGGCGACCTTTCCGCCTTACACCGGGGAGCTGTTTTTT.